The 18 T cell receptor beta chains in this list originate from one sample, sequenced in a study of T-cell reconstitution after alpha-beta-depleted transplantation in children. Construction of the TCRbeta library involved unique molecular identifiers. TCRdb recomputed calls from the PCR reads with MiXCR, one row per CDR3 protein. This sample has about 510,000 distinct CDR3 sequences; roughly 10% occur once, and the top ten carry 12% to 15%. The sample here was PBMCs, mostly from graft donor cells, taken 180 days after TCRalphabeta/CD19-depleted stem cell transplant. Every receptor here comes from a female patient aged 2-9 years who had a stem cell transplant for aplastic anemia, so the T cells may come from the graft donor.

Many counts were recorded for this clonotype. The rearrangement joins TRBV10-3 to TRBJ2-7; 7 nucleotides agree with TRBD2. Germline assignment: CDR1 ENHRY and CDR2 SYGVKD. This CDR3 has 16 amino acids. V gave up 3 bases and J gave up 6 bases; unmatched junction bases: 14. The CDR3 loop reads CAISDDFRLAGGEQYF. CDR3 in DNA: TGTGCCATCAGTGATGATTTCCGACTAGCTGGAGGCGAGCAGTACTTC.

This clonotype was detected ten times or more. This chain connects TRBV29-1 to TRBJ1-2, with 8 bases identical to TRBD1. Germline loops: CDR1 SQVTM, CDR2 ANQGSEA. V gave up 2 bases and J gave up 5 bases; unmatched junction bases: 7. The CDR3 is 14 residues long. The CDR3 protein is CSVERTGFGYGYTF. The DNA for the CDR3 is TGCAGCGTTGAAAGGACAGGGTTTGGGTATGGCTACACCTTC.

This clonotype was detected only a few times. The rearrangement uses TRBV2 and TRBJ2-7; TRBD2 aligns across 9 bases. This CDR3 spans 15 amino acids. The V gene end was trimmed by 7 bases and the J gene end by 3 bases; junction bases not matched to a gene: 10. The germline CDR1 and CDR2 sequences are SNHLY and FYNNEI. CDR3 in DNA: TGTGCCAGCAAGGCGCGGGGGGGCCTTTACTACGAGCAGTACTTC. Translation: CASKARGGLYYEQYF.

This clonotype has a count of ten or more. The chain is built from TRBV4-3 and TRBJ2-7; 8 nucleotides line up with TRBD1. V lost 4 bases to trimming and J lost 0 bases; unmatched junction nucleotides: 5. The CDR3 is 15 amino acids. In germline, CDR1 is LGHNA, CDR2 YSLEER. This chain's CDR3 is CASSLGTGYSYEQYF. The CDR3 bases are TGCGCCAGCAGCCTGGGGACAGGCTACTCCTACGAGCAGTACTTC.

V usage is TRBV5-1 and J usage is TRBJ2-1, with 7 positions matching TRBD2. CDR3 length equals 13 residues. The V gene's germline CDR1 is SGHRS and CDR2 YFSETQ. J was trimmed by 7 bases and V by 5 bases; bases with no gene match: 6. The CDR3 DNA is TGCGCCAGCAGTCCGGGAGGTTGGAATGAGCAGTTCTTC. Translating gives CASSPGGWNEQFF.

This clonotype was observed a few times. The genes are TRBV29-1 and TRBJ2-7; TRBD1 might be the D (6 bases). Trimming removed 1 base at V and 2 bases at J, with 15 bases between. CDR3 length: 15 amino acids. CDR1 is SQVTM and CDR2 is ANQGSEA in the germline V gene. In DNA form, the CDR3 reads TGCAGCGTTGAAGGTGCCGGACAGCCTACCTACGAGCAGTACTTC. Protein product: CSVEGAGQPTYEQYF.

The chain links TRBV7-9 to TRBJ1-2; D gene uncertain. Trimming removed 0 bases from V and 4 bases from J, with 9 bases in between. The CDR3 consists of 14 residues. CDR1 and CDR2 from the germline V gene are SEHNR and FQNEAQ (reference sequence). The CDR3 nucleotides read TGTGCCAGCAGCTTAGCGGGCAGCTTCTATGGCTACACCTTC. This sequence encodes CASSLAGSFYGYTF.

This chain joins TRBV28 and TRBJ2-7; no firm D call. Trimming removed 5 bases from V and 9 bases from J, with 11 bases in between. Germline CDR1 is MDHEN and CDR2 is SYDVKM. This CDR3 is built from 11 residues. DNA for the CDR3: TGTGCCAGCAGTGGCTACTTGGGGCAGTACTTC. Protein product: CASSGYLGQYF.

A few counts support this clonotype. This chain connects TRBV3-1 to TRBJ2-4, with TRBD2 as a possible D gene (6 bases). The germline gives CDR1 LGHDT, CDR2 YNNKEL (reference sequence). Deletions cut 4 bases from V and 6 bases from J, with 13 bases between. The CDR3 loop spans 14 amino acids. In DNA form, the CDR3 reads TGTGCCAGCAGCCTAAGGACTACGGCAAACATTCAGTACTTC. Translated, it gives CASSLRTTANIQYF.

V usage is TRBV14 and J usage is TRBJ2-1, with 13 bases that match TRBD2. The V gene's germline CDR1 is SGHDN and CDR2 FVKESK. Trimming at V came to 8 bases and at J to 8 bases, leaving 9 bases not matched to a gene. The CDR3 spans 15 residues. The CDR3 sequence is CASAGLAGASYEQFF. The CDR3 DNA reads as TGTGCCAGCGCCGGACTAGCGGGAGCTTCGTATGAGCAGTTCTTC.

This clonotype was observed at least ten times. The V call is TRBV12-3 or TRBV12-4, the J call TRBJ2-7; D ambiguous. The CDR3 runs to 13 residues. Trimming pared 2 bases from V and 1 base from J, leaving 6 bases between. This chain's CDR3 is CASSLIGSYEQYF. The CDR3 coding sequence is TGTGCCAGCAGTTTAATAGGTTCCTACGAGCAGTACTTC.

The table lists this clonotype with a few counts. The rearrangement uses TRBV28 and TRBJ2-7, with TRBD1 as a possible D gene (5 bases). Germline CDR1 MDHEN, CDR2 SYDVKM. Trimming took off 5 bases at V and 0 bases at J, with 23 bases between the two ends. The CDR3 totals 18 residues. The CDR3 DNA is TGTGCCAGCAGTCAAAAGGTGGCAGGGAAGGAGAGCTCCTACGAGCAGTACGTC. It yields the protein CASSQKVAGKESSYEQYV.

The rearrangement links TRBV6-5 to TRBJ1-4; D unresolved. Trimming stripped 6 bases from V and 0 bases from J, with 8 bases between. The CDR3 spans 14 residues. Germline CDR1 reads MNHEY; CDR2 reads SVGAGI. The CDR3 loop reads CASRYGTTNEKLFF. The CDR3 nucleotides are TGTGCCAGCAGATACGGGACAACTAATGAAAAACTGTTTTTT.

The rearrangement uses TRBV20-1 and TRBJ1-5; 9 bases match TRBD1. CDR3 size: 14 residues. The V segment lost 3 bases and the J segment 3 bases; nucleotides outside the gene matches: 3. Germline V gene sequence: CDR1 DFQATT, CDR2 SNEGSKA (reference sequence). For the CDR3, the DNA is TGCAGTGCTAGGGGGGACAGGGACAATCAGCCCCAGCATTTT. This encodes CSARGDRDNQPQHF.

This clonotype was seen a few times. The chain is built from TRBV12-3 or TRBV12-4 and TRBJ1-6; TRBD1 matches 8 bases. The trim removed 5 bases at V and 10 bases at J, leaving 10 bases unmatched. The CDR3 contains 15 residues. The CDR3 is CASSRGQGWGSPLHF. CDR3 in DNA: TGTGCCAGCAGTCGAGGACAGGGATGGGGATCACCCCTCCACTTT.

This clonotype was detected only a few times. The rearrangement uses TRBV5-1 and TRBJ2-3, with TRBD2 matching over 9 bases. CDR1 is SGHRS, CDR2 YFSETQ, per germline. The length of the CDR3 is 15 residues. V lost 7 bases and J lost 5; bases outside the gene matches: 11. Here the CDR3 DNA reads TGCGCCAGCTCTTGGGGTAGCGGGAGTGGAGATACGCAGTATTTT. It yields the protein CASSWGSGSGDTQYF.

The table lists this clonotype with many counts. The genes are TRBV5-5 and TRBJ1-1, with 9 bases lining up with TRBD1. The CDR3 runs 13 residues. V gave up 4 bases and J gave up 10 bases; unmatched junction bases: 8. The germline V gene encodes CDR1 SGHKS and CDR2 YYEKEE (reference sequence). CDR3: CASSARDRAAAFF. CDR3 sequence (DNA): TGTGCCAGCAGCGCCCGGGACAGGGCAGCAGCTTTCTTT.

This clonotype has more than one count but fewer than ten. The V call is TRBV7-2, the J call TRBJ1-1, with D unclear. CDR1 and CDR2 (germline): SGHTA, FQGNSA. The CDR3 is made up of 16 amino acids. V lost 1 base, J lost 7 bases, and 19 bases lay in between. DNA for the CDR3: TGTGCCAGCAGCTTAGTTCGAGCAATCGCTTCGGGTGAAGCTTTCTTT. This codes for CASSLVRAIASGEAFF.